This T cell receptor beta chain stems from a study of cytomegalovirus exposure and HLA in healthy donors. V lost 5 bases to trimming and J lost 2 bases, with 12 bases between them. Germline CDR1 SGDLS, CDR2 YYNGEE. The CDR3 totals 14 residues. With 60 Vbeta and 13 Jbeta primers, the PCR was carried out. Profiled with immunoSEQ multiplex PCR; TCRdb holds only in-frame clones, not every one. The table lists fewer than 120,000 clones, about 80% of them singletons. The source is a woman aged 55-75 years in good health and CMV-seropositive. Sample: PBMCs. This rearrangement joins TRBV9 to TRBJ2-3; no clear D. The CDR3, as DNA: TGTGCCAGCAGGGAGACCCCCTACACAGATACGCAGTATTTT. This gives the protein CASRETPYTDTQYF.